The 11 T cell receptor beta chains in this list originate from one sample, sequenced in a study of blood T cell repertoires in COVID-19 (TCRdb year 2020). The library was made by the immunoSEQ multiplex PCR assay. This immuneACCESS table, as held by TCRdb, lists in-frame sequences with V and J called but not all clones. Of the missing ones, under half trace to an unresolved V gene in checked studies; the others have no known cause. In this sample the table shows about 260,000 clones, 75% to 90% of which occur a single time. 1.5% of the sample is taken by the ten largest. Sequenced: peripheral blood. The source is a woman in her forties who had recovered from COVID-19.

The chain has TRBV5-6 and TRBJ2-1; the D is unclear. Germline loops: CDR1 SGHDT, CDR2 YYEEEE. There are 15 residues in the CDR3. With 0 bases removed from V and 0 bases from J, the gap between germline ends came to 7 bases. CDR3 nucleotide sequence: TGTGCCAGCAGCTTGGATCCCAGCTCCTACAATGAGCAGTTCTTC. Protein product: CASSLDPSSYNEQFF.

This clone was counted a single time. The chain has TRBV15 and TRBJ2-7; 8 bases map to TRBD1. Germline CDR1 LNHNV, CDR2 YYDKDF (reference sequence). The CDR3 is made up of 14 amino acids. Unmatched junction bases numbered 14, after V lost 5 bases and J lost 11 bases. The CDR3 protein is CATSQRPNLGQEYF. CDR3 DNA sequence: TGTGCCACCAGCCAGAGACCCAACCTGGGACAGGAGTACTTC. Full variable domain (rest looked up from reference TRBV15 and TRBJ2-7): DAMVIQNPRYQVTQFGKPVTLSCSQTLNHNVMYWYQQKSSQAPKLLFHYYDKDFNNEADTPDNFQSRRPNTSFCFLDIRSPGLGDTAMYLCATSQRPNLGQEYFGPGTRLTVT.

The chain is built from TRBV7-2 and TRBJ2-1, with 8 bases matching TRBD2. This CDR3 spans 16 amino acids. Germline V lookup: CDR1 SGHTA, CDR2 FQGNSA. V lost 0 bases, J lost 8 bases, and 9 bases stayed unmatched. In nucleotides, the CDR3 is TGTGCCAGCAGCTTAGCGGGGGTAGCGGGGCTTGATGAGCAGTTCTTC. This codes for CASSLAGVAGLDEQFF.

V is TRBV29-1 and J is TRBJ2-5, with a weak D call TRBD2 (6 bases). This CDR3 is 13 amino acids long. Germline CDR1 reads SQVTM; CDR2 reads ANQGSEA. V lost 3 bases and J lost 5, with 13 bases in between. The CDR3 DNA reads TGCAGCGTTGATAGGGACTTGAGGGAGACCCAGTACTTC. Protein: CSVDRDLRETQYF.

V usage is TRBV5-6 and J usage is TRBJ2-1, with TRBD1 matching over 9 bases. CDR1 is SGHDT, CDR2 YYEEEE, per germline. This CDR3 contains 15 residues. V was clipped by 3 bases and J by 6 bases; unmatched bases: 7. The DNA for the CDR3 is TGTGCCAGCAGCTGGGGGGACAGGGTTCCCAATGAGCAGTTCTTC. Translation gives CASSWGDRVPNEQFF. Looking up the rest from reference TRBV5-6 and TRBJ2-1 gives the full variable domain: DAGVTQSPTHLIKTRGQQVTLRCSPKSGHDTVSWYQQALGQGPQFIFQYYEEEERQRGNFPDRFSGHQFPNYSSELNVNALLLGDSALYLCASSWGDRVPNEQFFGPGTRLTVL.

The rearrangement joins TRBV5-6 to TRBJ2-7; maybe TRBD1 (6 bases). V was cut by 7 bases and J by 1 base, with 12 bases left in between. The CDR3 has 13 amino acids. CDR1 and CDR2 (germline): SGHDT, YYEEEE. The chain's CDR3 is CASSGTPSYEQYF. The CDR3, as DNA: TGTGCCAGCTCGGGGACACCATCCTACGAGCAGTACTTC.

The chain is built from TRBV6-2 or TRBV6-3 and TRBJ1-5; D ambiguous. With 2 bases removed from V and 4 bases from J, the gap between germline ends came to 15 bases. CDR3 length: 16 residues. CDR1 is MNHEY, CDR2 SVGEGT, per germline. CDR3 loop: CASSYRLAGFNQPQHF. CDR3 bases: TGTGCCAGCAGTTACCGGTTGGCGGGCTTTAATCAGCCCCAGCATTTT.

The chain has TRBV29-1 and TRBJ1-3; 8 bases match TRBD1. With 3 bases clipped from V and 0 bases from J, the junction kept 22 bases outside the gene matches. Germline CDR1 reads SQVTM; CDR2 reads ANQGSEA. The CDR3 is made up of 21 amino acids. CDR3 coding DNA: TGCAGCGTTGATGTCGGTCTCGGGACAGGACCTTCTCGCCACTCTGGAAACACCATATATTTT. This sequence encodes CSVDVGLGTGPSRHSGNTIYF.

The chain couples TRBV18 to TRBJ1-4; the D gene is possibly TRBD1 (5 bases). Germline V gene sequence: CDR1 KGHSH, CDR2 LQKENI. V lost 0 bases, J lost 7 bases, and 12 bases lay in between. The CDR3 totals 15 residues. The CDR3 reads CASSPPGGGGEKLFF. The CDR3 nucleotides are TGTGCCAGCTCACCACCTGGGGGGGGTGGTGAAAAACTGTTTTTT.

This clone has a handful of counts. This rearrangement joins TRBV6-5 to TRBJ1-3, with unresolved D. CDR1 MNHEY and CDR2 SVGAGI come from the germline V gene. The V gene lost 7 bases and the J gene lost 2 bases, with 12 bases spanning the gap. This CDR3 spans 14 amino acids. Here the CDR3 DNA reads TGTGCCAGCACCGGTCTACCCCCTGGAAACACCATATATTTT. This encodes CASTGLPPGNTIYF.

The V and J genes are TRBV6-5 and TRBJ1-5; TRBD1 aligns across 9 bases. Germline V CDR1 and CDR2: MNHEY, SVGAGI. The CDR3 covers 14 residues. Trimming at V came to 6 bases and at J to 5 bases, leaving 5 bases not matched to a gene. The CDR3 bases are TGTGCCAGCAGGACCGGGACAGGGCATCAGCCCCAGCATTTT. Its translation is CASRTGTGHQPQHF.